Here is one T cell receptor beta chain with its context. Its antigen is not identified. A much larger clone lies one base from this, so it may be a read error. The germline gives CDR1 SNHLY, CDR2 FYNNEI. V lost 2 bases and J lost 6, with 19 bases in between. This CDR3 has 16 amino acids. This sample is part of a study of Graves' ophthalmopathy and Graves' hyperthyroidism. General study findings and limits: Detection in blood was also observed for most expanded thyroid clonotypes above 0.001 frequency.

TCR beta CDR3 regions were amplified from RNA transcripts. HTBI primers primed a first-round RT-PCR, and a second-round multiplex PCR followed. Each CDR3 protein is one row after TCRdb ran MiXCR on the multiplex PCR reads. The sample includes about 700,000 distinct CDR3 sequences, 35% to 50% of them seen just once. Symptoms, serum thyroxine and TRAb, thyroid ultrasound, and orbital computed tomography formed the diagnostic basis. The source of the PBMCs was 8 to 10 ml of fresh peripheral blood. The V gene is TRBV2, the J gene TRBJ1-1; D is ambiguous. The sequence was collected from an adult man with Graves' ophthalmopathy. Sequencing input: peripheral blood. Here the CDR3 reads CASSETGEGVGSEAFF. CDR3 nucleotides: TGTGCCAGCAGTGAAACGGGCGAGGGTGTCGGCTCTGAAGCTTTCTTT.